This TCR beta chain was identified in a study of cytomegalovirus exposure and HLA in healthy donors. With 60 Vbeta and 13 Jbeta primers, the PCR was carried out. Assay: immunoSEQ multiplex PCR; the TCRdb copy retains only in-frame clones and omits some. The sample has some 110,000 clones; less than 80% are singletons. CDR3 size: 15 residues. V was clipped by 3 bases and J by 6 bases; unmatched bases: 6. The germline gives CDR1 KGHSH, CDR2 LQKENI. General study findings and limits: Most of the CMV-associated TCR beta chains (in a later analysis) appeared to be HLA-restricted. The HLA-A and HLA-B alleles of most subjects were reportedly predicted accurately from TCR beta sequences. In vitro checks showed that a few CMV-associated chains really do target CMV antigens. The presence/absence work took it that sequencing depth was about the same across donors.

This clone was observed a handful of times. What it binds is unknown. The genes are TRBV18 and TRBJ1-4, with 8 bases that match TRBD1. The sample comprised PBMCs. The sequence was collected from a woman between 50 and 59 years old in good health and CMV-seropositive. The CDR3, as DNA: TGTGCCAGCTCACCCTCCCCGGGACAGGATGAAAAACTGTTTTTT. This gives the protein CASSPSPGQDEKLFF.